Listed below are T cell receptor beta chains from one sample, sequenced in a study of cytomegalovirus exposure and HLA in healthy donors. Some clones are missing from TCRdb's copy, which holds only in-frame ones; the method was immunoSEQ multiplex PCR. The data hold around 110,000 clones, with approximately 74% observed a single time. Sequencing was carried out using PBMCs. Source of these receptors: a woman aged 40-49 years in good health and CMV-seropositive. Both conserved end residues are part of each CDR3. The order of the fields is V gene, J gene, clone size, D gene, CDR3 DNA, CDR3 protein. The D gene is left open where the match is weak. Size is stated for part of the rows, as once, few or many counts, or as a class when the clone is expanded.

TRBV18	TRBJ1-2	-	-	TGTGCCAGCTCACCAGTGGCAGACTATGGCTACACCTTC	CASSPVADYGYTF
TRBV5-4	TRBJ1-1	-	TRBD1	TGTGCCAGCAGCAACGGACAGGGGGGGACTGAAGCTTTCTTT	CASSNGQGGTEAFF
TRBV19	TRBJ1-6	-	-	TGTGCCAGTAGTATCGGAGTTTCACCCCTCCACTTT	CASSIGVSPLHF
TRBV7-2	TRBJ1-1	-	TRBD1	TGTGCCAGCAGCTCACCAGGGACAGAGAACACTGAAGCTTTCTTT	CASSSPGTENTEAFF
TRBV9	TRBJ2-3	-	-	TGTGCCAGCAGCGTAGGAGTTGCTACTAGCACAGATACGCAGTATTTT	CASSVGVATSTDTQYF
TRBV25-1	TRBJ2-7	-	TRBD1	TGTGCCAGCAGCCTGACAGGGGGCACGTACGAGCGCTACTTC	CASSLTGGTYERYF
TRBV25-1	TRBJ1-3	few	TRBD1	TGTGCCAGCAGTGATACAGGGGGCGGTGGAAACACCATATATTTT	CASSDTGGGGNTIYF
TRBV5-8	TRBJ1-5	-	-	TGTGCCAGCAGCTTGGTGGGGGAGGGTCAGCCCCAGCATTTT	CASSLVGEGQPQHF
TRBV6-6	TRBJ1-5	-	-	TGTGCCAGCAGTTACTCGGATAGCCATCAGCCCCAGCATTTT	CASSYSDSHQPQHF
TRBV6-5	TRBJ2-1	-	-	TGTGCCAGCAGCTCCTGGAGGGTGCACAATGAGCAGTTCTTC	CASSSWRVHNEQFF
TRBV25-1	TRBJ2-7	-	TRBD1	TGTGCCAGCAGTGAATTGGGCAGGGGGCCCTACGAGCAGTACTTC	CASSELGRGPYEQYF
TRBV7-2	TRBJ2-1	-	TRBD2	TGTGCCAGCAGCGAAACGGGACTAGGGTCGAGTGAGCAGTTCTTC	CASSETGLGSSEQFF
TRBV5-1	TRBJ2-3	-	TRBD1	TGCGCCAGCAGCGTTACCGGACAGGGTACGCAGTATTTT	CASSVTGQGTQYF
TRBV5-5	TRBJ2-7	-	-	TGTGCCAGCAGCTTCGGACACAAGAGCTCCTACGAGCAGTACTTC	CASSFGHKSSYEQYF
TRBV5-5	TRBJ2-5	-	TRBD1	TGTGCCAGCAGCTTGGTGCCAGGGGGCAGGGAGACCCAGTACTTC	CASSLVPGGRETQYF
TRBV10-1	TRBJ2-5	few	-	TGCGCCAGCAGTGATCCAGGGCCTGGGGAGACCCAGTACTTC	CASSDPGPGETQYF
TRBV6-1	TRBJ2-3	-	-	TGTGCCAGCAGTGCTACAGGGCCCCCCACAGATACGCAGTATTTT	CASSATGPPTDTQYF
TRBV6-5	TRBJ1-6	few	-	TGTGCCAGCAGTTACAGGAGCCGGGGGGATAATTCACCCCTCCACTTT	CASSYRSRGDNSPLHF
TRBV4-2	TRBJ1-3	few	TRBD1	TGTGCCAGCAGCCCGGGGGACAGATTCTCTGGAAACACCATATATTTT	CASSPGDRFSGNTIYF
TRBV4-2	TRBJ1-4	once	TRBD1	TGTGCCAGCAGCGCCGGGACAGAGGATGAAAAACTGTTTTTT	CASSAGTEDEKLFF
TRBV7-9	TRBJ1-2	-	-	TGTGCCAGCAGTCAGGGAAGGGCTAACTATGGCTACACCTTC	CASSQGRANYGYTF
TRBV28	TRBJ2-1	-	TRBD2	TGTGCCAGCAGTCAGCACTCTAGCGGGGCCCACAATGAGCAGTTCTTC	CASSQHSSGAHNEQFF
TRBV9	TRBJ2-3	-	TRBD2	TGTGCCAGCAGCGTAGGCGGGGGGCCGCCAGATACGCAGTATTTT	CASSVGGGPPDTQYF
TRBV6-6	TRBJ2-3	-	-	TGTGCCAGCAGTTACGGGGGCGGCACAGATACGCAGTATTTT	CASSYGGGTDTQYF
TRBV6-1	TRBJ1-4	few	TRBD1	TGTGCCAGCAGTGAATTAGACAGGGCGAGAAAACTGTTTTTT	CASSELDRARKLFF
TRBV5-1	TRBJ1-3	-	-	TGCGCCAGCAGCTTAGCAGGGTCCTCTGGAAACACCATATATTTT	CASSLAGSSGNTIYF
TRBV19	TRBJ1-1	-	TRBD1	TGTGCCAGTAGTATGGGACAGGGGATCACTGAAGCTTTCTTT	CASSMGQGITEAFF
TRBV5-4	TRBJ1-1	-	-	TGTGCCAGCAGCTGGGACATGGTGAACACTGAAGCTTTCTTT	CASSWDMVNTEAFF
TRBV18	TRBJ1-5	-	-	TGTGCCAGCTCCCCTGATGGCTATCAGCCCCAGCATTTT	CASSPDGYQPQHF
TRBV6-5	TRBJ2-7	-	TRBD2	TGTGCCAGCAGGGGGGAGGGAGAGCAGTACTTC	CASRGEGEQYF
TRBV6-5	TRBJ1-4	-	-	TGTGCCAGCAGTCTCGGGGGATATGAAAAACTGTTTTTT	CASSLGGYEKLFF
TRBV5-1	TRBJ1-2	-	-	TGCGCCAGCAGCTTTAGCGGGGTTGACTATGGCTACACCTTC	CASSFSGVDYGYTF
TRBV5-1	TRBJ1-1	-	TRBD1	TGCGCCAGCAGCTTCGGACAGGGGGCGGGGAACACTGAAGCTTTCTTT	CASSFGQGAGNTEAFF
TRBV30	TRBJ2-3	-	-	TGTGCCTGGAATACTGGAGGGACAGATACGCAGTATTTT	CAWNTGGTDTQYF
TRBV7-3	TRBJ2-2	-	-	TGTGCCAGCAGCCCCTACAGTGTTGGGACCGGGGAGCTGTTTTTT	CASSPYSVGTGELFF
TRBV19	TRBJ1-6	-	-	TGTGCCAGTAGTATGACACAGGCCAATTCACCCCTCCACTTT	CASSMTQANSPLHF
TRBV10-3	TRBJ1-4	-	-	TGTGCCATCAGTGAGGCAGGGTCGGCTAATGAAAAACTGTTTTTT	CAISEAGSANEKLFF
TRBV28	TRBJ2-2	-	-	TGTGCCAGCAGGCGGGACAGAAAAACCGGGGAGCTGTTTTTT	CASRRDRKTGELFF
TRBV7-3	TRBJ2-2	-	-	TGTGCCAGCAGCCCCCAGGCAGCGAACACCGGGGAGCTGTTTTTT	CASSPQAANTGELFF
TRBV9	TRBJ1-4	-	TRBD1	TGTGCCAGCAGCGTAGGGGGACAGGGAAATGAAAAACTGTTTTTT	CASSVGGQGNEKLFF
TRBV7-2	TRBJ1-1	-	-	TGTGCCAGCAGCTCAAACAGGGACACTGAAGCTTTCTTT	CASSSNRDTEAFF
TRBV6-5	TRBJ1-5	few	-	TGTGCCAGCAGGATGTGGGGGGACGCCGGGCCCCAGCATTTT	CASRMWGDAGPQHF
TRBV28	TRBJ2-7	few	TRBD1	TGTGCCAGCAGTCGACAACAGGGGACCTACGAGCAGTACTTC	CASSRQQGTYEQYF
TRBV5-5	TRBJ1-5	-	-	TGTGCCAGCAGCTTCGGGGAGGATCAGCCCCAGCATTTT	CASSFGEDQPQHF
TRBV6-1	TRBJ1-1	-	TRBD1	TGTGCCAGCAGTGGACCGGACAGGGGGCCGGGGGGAGCTTTCTTT	CASSGPDRGPGGAFF
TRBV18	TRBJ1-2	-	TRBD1	TGTGCCAGCTCACCCGGGACAGGGGTTAACTATGGCTACACCTTC	CASSPGTGVNYGYTF
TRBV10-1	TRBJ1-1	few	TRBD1	TGCGCCAGCAGTGAGTCTAGGGACAGGACGGAAGCTTTCTTT	CASSESRDRTEAFF
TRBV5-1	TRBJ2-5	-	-	TGCGCCAGCAGCTTGGCCCAGATACAAGAGACCCAGTACTTC	CASSLAQIQETQYF
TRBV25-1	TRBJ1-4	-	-	TGTGCCAGCAGTCCCCGCGGGGGTAAACTGTTTTTT	CASSPRGGKLFF
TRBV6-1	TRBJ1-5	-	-	TGTGCCAGCAGTGATGAGGGCAGAGGCAATCAGCCCCAGCATTTT	CASSDEGRGNQPQHF
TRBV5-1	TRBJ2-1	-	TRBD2	TGCGCCAGTCTTAGCGGGGGGCCCTACAATGAGCAGTTCTTC	CASLSGGPYNEQFF
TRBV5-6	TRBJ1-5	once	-	TGTGCCAGCAGCCGAGGGCGGGATCAGCCCCAGCATTTT	CASSRGRDQPQHF
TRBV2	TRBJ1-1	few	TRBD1	TGTGCCAGCAGGGGGGACAGACCCGACGCTTTCTTT	CASRGDRPDAFF